These T cell receptor beta chains were read from a single sample in a study of T cells in pancreatic ductal adenocarcinoma. Only in-frame clones appear in the TCRdb table, and some are missing; sequencing was by immunoSEQ multiplex PCR. The sample consists of around 100,000 clones, around 96% of them appearing once. The specimen was PBMCs. The receptors were gathered from a human donor with pancreatic ductal adenocarcinoma. Both conserved end residues are part of each CDR3. A D gene is named only where the DNA matches it firmly. Size is stated for part of the rows, as once, few or many counts, or as a class when the clone is expanded.

j_call clone_size d_call v_call cdr3_length cdr3_nt cdr3_aa
TRBJ2-7 - - TRBV9 14 TGTGCCAGCAGCCCTACCGGGAATCCCTACGAGCAGTACTTC CASSPTGNPYEQYF
TRBJ1-1 - - TRBV10-3 12 TGTGCCATCAGTGTATCAGGGAGGGAACCCCACTTT CAISVSGREPHF
TRBJ2-1 - - TRBV7-2 11 TGTGCCAGCAGCCCCAGAAATGAGCAGTTCTTC CASSPRNEQFF
TRBJ1-2 - - TRBV18 14 TGTGCCAGCTCACCACCGCTGGGCTACTATGGCTACACCTTC CASSPPLGYYGYTF
TRBJ1-2 - - TRBV5-6 13 TGTGCCAGCAGCTTACAGCCCGATTTCTATGGCGCCTTC CASSLQPDFYGAF
TRBJ2-7 - - TRBV15 15 TGTGCCACCAGCGTAGGGGGTGGTTTAAGGAACGAGCAGTACTTC CATSVGGGLRNEQYF
TRBJ2-6 - - TRBV5-1 14 TGCGCCAGCACTGTTAACACTGGGGCCAACGTCCTGACTTTC CASTVNTGANVLTF
TRBJ2-3 - - TRBV9 16 TGTGCCAGCAGCGTAGATATACAGTCATGGACAGATACGCAGTATTTT CASSVDIQSWTDTQYF
TRBJ2-3 - TRBD1 TRBV28 14 TGTGCCAGCCGTTCAGCAGGGGGCGTAGATACGCAGTATTTT CASRSAGGVDTQYF
TRBJ2-6 few - TRBV18 16 TGTGCCAGCTCCGCGGGCCAGCGGACTGGGGCCAACGTCCTGACTTTC CASSAGQRTGANVLTF
TRBJ2-7 - TRBD2 TRBV30 12 TGTGCCTGGAGTACCTCTAGCGGCGAGCAGTACTTC CAWSTSSGEQYF
TRBJ1-2 - - TRBV6-5 13 TGTGCCAGCGGAACGTCACAGGGCGTTGGCTACACCTTC CASGTSQGVGYTF
TRBJ2-5 - TRBD2 TRBV10-2 18 TGCGCCAGCAGTGGAGGGGGACTAGCGGGAGATTCGGACGAGACCCAGTACTTC CASSGGGLAGDSDETQYF
TRBJ2-1 - TRBD2 TRBV29-1 13 TGCAGCGTTAAGAGCGGGAGTTACAATGAGCAGTTCTTC CSVKSGSYNEQFF
TRBJ2-5 - TRBD2 TRBV7-6 17 TGTGCCAGCAGCTCAGACCTAGCGGGAGGGCCGGGGGAGACCCAGTACTTC CASSSDLAGGPGETQYF
TRBJ1-1 few - TRBV5-1 14 TGCGCCAGCAGCAAATCTAATCGGAACACTGAAGCTTTCTTT CASSKSNRNTEAFF
TRBJ1-5 - - TRBV6-5 13 TGTGCCAGCAGTTACTCGAGGTATCAGCCCCAGCATTTT CASSYSRYQPQHF
TRBJ1-1 - - TRBV18 16 TGTGCCAGCTCACCACCGAGCCGGGGGACGAACACTGAAGCTTTCTTT CASSPPSRGTNTEAFF
TRBJ2-7 - - TRBV7-9 15 TGTGCCAGCAGCGCCTCGGGACTGCTCTCCTACGAGCAGTACTTC CASSASGLLSYEQYF
TRBJ1-5 - TRBD1 TRBV28 14 TGTGCCAGCAGTTCTACAGGGGTTGTTCAGCCCCAGCATTTT CASSSTGVVQPQHF
TRBJ2-7 - - TRBV18 16 TGTGCCAGCTCACCAAAGGCGCGGGAAGGGAAATACGAGCAGTACTTC CASSPKAREGKYEQYF
TRBJ1-1 - TRBD1 TRBV19 13 TGTGCCAGTACTCGGGACAGGGACACTGAAGCTTTCTTT CASTRDRDTEAFF
TRBJ1-4 - TRBD1 TRBV5-4 15 TGTGCCAGCAGCTTGATCGGGACAGGGACGGAAAAACTGTTTTTT CASSLIGTGTEKLFF
TRBJ2-7 few - TRBV6-1 13 TGTGCCAGCTCAAGACAGGCCGACTACGAGCAGTACTTC CASSRQADYEQYF
TRBJ2-1 - TRBD2 TRBV19 17 TGTGCCAGTAGTATAGCGGCTAGCGGGAGTCCCGGGGATGAGCAGTTCTTC CASSIAASGSPGDEQFF
TRBJ2-7 once TRBD2 TRBV4-2 16 TGTGCCAGCAGCCAAGGCGGGGGCGGGAGGCACAACGAGCAGTACTTC CASSQGGGGRHNEQYF